Described below is a single T cell receptor beta chain sequence and its context. The data were produced by immunoSEQ multiplex PCR, yet TCRdb's version contains in-frame clones alone and is incomplete. Here the sample spans 65,000 to 85,000 clones, about 88% being singletons. The CDR3 runs to 14 residues. The trim removed 1 base at V and 8 bases at J, leaving 5 bases unmatched. Germline V gene sequence: CDR1 MNHNY, CDR2 SVGAGI (reference sequence). The data are from a study of T cell responses to AZD1222 COVID-19 vaccine. V usage is TRBV6-6 and J usage is TRBJ2-1; 7 nucleotides match TRBD2. This specimen was peripheral blood, taken on day 0 of AZD1222 vaccination. The receptor comes from an adult in good health. Here the CDR3 DNA reads TGTGCCAGCAGTTACTTAGTAGGGAGGGATGAGCAGTTCTTC. It specifies CASSYLVGRDEQFF.